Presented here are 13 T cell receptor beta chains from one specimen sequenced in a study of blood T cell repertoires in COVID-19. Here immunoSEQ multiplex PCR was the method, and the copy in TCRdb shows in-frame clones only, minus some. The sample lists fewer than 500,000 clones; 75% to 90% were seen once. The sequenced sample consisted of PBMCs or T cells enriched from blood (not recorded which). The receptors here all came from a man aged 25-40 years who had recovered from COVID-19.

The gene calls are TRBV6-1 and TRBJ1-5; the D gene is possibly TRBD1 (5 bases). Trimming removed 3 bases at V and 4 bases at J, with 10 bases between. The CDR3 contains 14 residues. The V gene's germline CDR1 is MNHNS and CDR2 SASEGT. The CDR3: CASSDTPGNQPQHF. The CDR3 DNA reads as TGTGCCAGCAGTGATACCCCAGGGAATCAGCCCCAGCATTTT.

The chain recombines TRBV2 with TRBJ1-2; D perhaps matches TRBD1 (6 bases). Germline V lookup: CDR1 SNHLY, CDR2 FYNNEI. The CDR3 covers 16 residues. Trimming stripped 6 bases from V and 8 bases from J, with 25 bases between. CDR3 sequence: CASSALGGPGMRGYTF. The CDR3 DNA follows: TGTGCCAGCAGCGCCCTGGGGGGGCCCGGGATGCGCGGCTACACCTTC.

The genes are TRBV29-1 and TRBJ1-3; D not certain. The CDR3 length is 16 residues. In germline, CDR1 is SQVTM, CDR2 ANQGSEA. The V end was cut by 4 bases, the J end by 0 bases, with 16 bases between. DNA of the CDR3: TGCAGCGTTGTATTGGGTGGGCCAGGCTCTGGAAACACCATATATTTT. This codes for CSVVLGGPGSGNTIYF.

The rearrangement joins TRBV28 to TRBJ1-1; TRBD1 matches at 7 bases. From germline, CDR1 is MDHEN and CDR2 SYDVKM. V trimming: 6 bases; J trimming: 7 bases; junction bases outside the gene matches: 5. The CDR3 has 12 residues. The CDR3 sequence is CASRGQEVEAFF. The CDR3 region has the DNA TGTGCCAGCAGAGGACAGGAGGTTGAAGCTTTCTTT.

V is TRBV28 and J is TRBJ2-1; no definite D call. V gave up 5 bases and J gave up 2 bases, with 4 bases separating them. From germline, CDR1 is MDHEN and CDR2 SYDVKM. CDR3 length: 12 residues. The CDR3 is CASSPTYNEQFF. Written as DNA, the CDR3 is TGTGCCAGCAGTCCAACCTACAATGAGCAGTTCTTC.

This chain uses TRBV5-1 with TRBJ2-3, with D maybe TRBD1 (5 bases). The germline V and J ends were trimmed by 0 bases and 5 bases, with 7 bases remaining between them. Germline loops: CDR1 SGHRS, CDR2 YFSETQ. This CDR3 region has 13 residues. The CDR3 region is CASSLEGIDTQYF. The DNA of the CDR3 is TGCGCCAGCAGCTTGGAGGGGATAGATACGCAGTATTTT.

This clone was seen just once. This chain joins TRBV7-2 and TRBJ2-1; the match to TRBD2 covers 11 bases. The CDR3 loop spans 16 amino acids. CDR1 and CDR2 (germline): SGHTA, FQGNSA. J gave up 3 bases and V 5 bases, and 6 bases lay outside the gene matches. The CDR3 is CASSVTSGSLYNEQFF. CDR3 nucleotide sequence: TGTGCCAGCAGCGTTACTAGCGGGAGCCTCTACAATGAGCAGTTCTTC.

The CDR3 DNA is TGTGCCAGCAGAGCGGAGGGCCTTTCGGACGAGCAGTACTTC. Amino acids: CASRAEGLSDEQYF. The chain combines TRBV6-5 with TRBJ2-7, with D perhaps matching TRBD2 (6 bases). The germline V and J ends were trimmed by 6 bases and 5 bases, with 17 bases remaining between them. This CDR3 is 14 amino acids long. Germline V lookup: CDR1 MNHEY, CDR2 SVGAGI.

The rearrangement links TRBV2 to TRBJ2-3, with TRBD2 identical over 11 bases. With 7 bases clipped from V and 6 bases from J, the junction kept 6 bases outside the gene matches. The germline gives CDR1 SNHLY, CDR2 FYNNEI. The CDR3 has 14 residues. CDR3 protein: CASNLAGGIDTQYF. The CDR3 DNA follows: TGTGCCAGCAACCTAGCGGGAGGAATTGATACGCAGTATTTT.

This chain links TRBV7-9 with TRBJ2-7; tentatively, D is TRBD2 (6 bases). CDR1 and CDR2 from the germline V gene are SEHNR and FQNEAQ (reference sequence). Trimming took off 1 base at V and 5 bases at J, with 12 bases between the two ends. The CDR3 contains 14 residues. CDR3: CASSLVRGLDEQYF. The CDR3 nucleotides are TGTGCCAGCAGCTTAGTGAGGGGACTCGACGAGCAGTACTTC. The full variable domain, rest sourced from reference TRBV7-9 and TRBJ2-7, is DTGVSQNPRHKITKRGQNVTFRCDPISEHNRLYWYRQTLGQGPEFLTYFQNEAQLEKSRLLSDRFSAERPKGSFSTLEIQRTEQGDSAMYLCASSLVRGLDEQYFGPGTRLTVT.

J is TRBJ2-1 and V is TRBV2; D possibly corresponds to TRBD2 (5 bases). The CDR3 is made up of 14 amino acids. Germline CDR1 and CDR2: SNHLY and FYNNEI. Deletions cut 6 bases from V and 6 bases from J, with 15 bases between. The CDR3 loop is CASRGDPLGNEQFF. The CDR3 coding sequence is TGTGCCAGCAGGGGAGACCCCCTTGGCAATGAGCAGTTCTTC.

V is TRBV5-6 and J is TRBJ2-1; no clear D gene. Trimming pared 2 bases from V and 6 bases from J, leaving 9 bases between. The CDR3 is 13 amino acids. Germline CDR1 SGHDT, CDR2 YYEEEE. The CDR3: CASSFDKSNEQFF. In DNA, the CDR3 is TGTGCCAGCAGCTTTGACAAGAGCAATGAGCAGTTCTTC.

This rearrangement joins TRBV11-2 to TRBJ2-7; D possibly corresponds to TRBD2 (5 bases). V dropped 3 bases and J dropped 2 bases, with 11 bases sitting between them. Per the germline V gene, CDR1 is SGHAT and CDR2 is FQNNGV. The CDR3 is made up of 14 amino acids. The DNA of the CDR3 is TGTGCCAGCAGCTTTCGAGTCGGGGCCTACGAGCAGTACTTC. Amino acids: CASSFRVGAYEQYF. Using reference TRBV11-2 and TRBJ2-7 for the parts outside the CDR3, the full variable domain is EAGVAQSPRYKIIEKRQSVAFWCNPISGHATLYWYQQILGQGPKLLIQFQNNGVVDDSQLPKDRFSAERLKGVDSTLKIQPAKLEDSAVYLCASSFRVGAYEQYFGPGTRLTVT.